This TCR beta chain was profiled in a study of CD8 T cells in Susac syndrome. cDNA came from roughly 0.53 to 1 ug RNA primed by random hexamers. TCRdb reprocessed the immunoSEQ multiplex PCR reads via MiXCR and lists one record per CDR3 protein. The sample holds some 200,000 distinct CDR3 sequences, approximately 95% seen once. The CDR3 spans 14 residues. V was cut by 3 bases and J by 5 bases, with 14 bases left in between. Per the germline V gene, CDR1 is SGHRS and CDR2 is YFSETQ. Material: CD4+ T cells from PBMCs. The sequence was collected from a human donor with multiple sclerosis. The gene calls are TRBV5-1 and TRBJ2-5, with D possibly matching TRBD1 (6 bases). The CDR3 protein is CASSYNRASETQYF. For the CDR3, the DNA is TGCGCCAGCAGCTACAACAGGGCTTCGGAGACCCAGTACTTC.